The clone carrying this T cell receptor (beta chain) came up a few times. No antigen is known for it. MiXCR was run by TCRdb on the 5' RACE reads, yielding one entry per CDR3 protein. The table records roughly 250,000 distinct CDR3 sequences, around 15% of them present only once. The CDR3 loop spans 13 amino acids. V lost 7 bases, J lost 8 bases, and 16 bases lay in between. Germline V gives CDR1 MNHEY, CDR2 SMNVEV (reference sequence). Everyone who gave samples was a healthy Caucasian. This sample was taken from a study of identical twins. Study-wide results and caveats: Out-of-frame alpha sequences that twins shared showed excess low generation probability. There was more out-of-frame TCR alpha sharing in monozygotic twins than models estimated. Weaker excess sharing between twins was seen in beta out-of-frame sequences.

The sequenced sample was memory (CD45RO+) T cells sorted from blood. The J gene is TRBJ2-3, the V gene TRBV27, with D perhaps matching TRBD1 (6 bases). The TCR sequence derives from a woman younger than 30 in good health. This chain's CDR3 is CASTSTGIGTQYF. CDR3 sequence (DNA): TGTGCCAGCACTTCGACAGGAATTGGTACGCAGTATTTT.